Listed below are T cell receptor beta chains from one sample, sequenced in a study of human T cells and chemical hapten exposure. TCRdb analysed the 5' RACE reads with MiXCR anew, one entry per CDR3 protein. Found here are about 140,000 distinct CDR3 sequences, around 4% of them singletons; the top ten hold roughly 1.4%. These receptors came from a female donor in good health. Each CDR3 is given with its conserved first and last residue. The D gene is left open where the match is weak. Clone size, where shown, is once, few, many, or a class for clones that have expanded.

j_call,d_call,clone_size,v_call,cdr3_aa,cdr3_nt
TRBJ2-2,NA,NA,TRBV12-3/TRBV12-4,CACRGGAGTGELFF,TGTGCCTGTAGGGGGGGGGCAGGGACCGGGGAGCTGTTTTTT
TRBJ2-7,TRBD1,many,TRBV12-3/TRBV12-4,CASRAGGNEQYF,TGTGCCAGCAGGGCAGGGGGCAACGAGCAGTACTTC
TRBJ1-2,NA,many,TRBV6-2/TRBV6-3,CASSQADDGYTF,TGTGCCAGCAGTCAGGCGGACGATGGCTACACCTTC
TRBJ2-5,TRBD2,NA,TRBV7-2,CASSLQAGGGRETQYF,TGTGCCAGCAGCTTACAAGCGGGGGGTGGTCGAGAGACCCAGTACTTC
TRBJ2-7,TRBD2,many,TRBV20-1,CSAKHASSGGNYEQYF,TGCAGTGCTAAGCACGCATCTAGCGGGGGGAACTACGAGCAGTACTTC
TRBJ1-5,NA,few,TRBV12-3/TRBV12-4,CASSFGQLGQPQHF,TGTGCCAGCAGTTTCGGACAGTTGGGTCAGCCCCAGCATTTT
TRBJ1-2,TRBD1,many,TRBV9,CASSPGQGRGYTF,TGTGCCAGCAGCCCTGGACAGGGCCGGGGCTACACCTTC
TRBJ2-3,NA,many,TRBV7-3,CASSVTGVSSTDTQYF,TGTGCCAGCAGCGTTACGGGTGTCAGTTCAACAGATACGCAGTATTTT
TRBJ1-5,TRBD1,few,TRBV10-3,CAISETGYNQPQHF,TGTGCCATCAGCGAGACAGGGTACAATCAGCCCCAGCATTTT
TRBJ2-5,NA,NA,TRBV20-1,CSARGRVGTQYF,TGCAGTGCTCGGGGACGCGTCGGGACCCAGTACTTC
TRBJ2-3,TRBD2,many,TRBV7-2,CASRRDYTDTQYF,TGTGCCAGCAGACGGGACTACACAGATACGCAGTATTTT
TRBJ1-5,NA,few,TRBV6-9,CASSYPPGPWAQPQHF,TGTGCCAGCAGTTACCCCCCAGGGCCCTGGGCTCAGCCCCAGCATTTT
TRBJ2-5,TRBD1,many,TRBV2,CASRANRGGRQETQYF,TGTGCCAGCAGAGCCAACAGGGGCGGGCGACAAGAGACCCAGTACTTC
TRBJ2-1,NA,many,TRBV19,CASSTSYNEQFF,TGTGCCAGTAGTACTAGCTACAATGAGCAGTTCTTC
TRBJ2-5,TRBD1,many,TRBV6-6,CASSYPWTGRGETQYF,TGTGCCAGCAGTTACCCTTGGACAGGGAGAGGGGAGACCCAGTACTTC
TRBJ2-6,NA,many,TRBV29-1,CSAVPSSGANVLTF,TGCAGCGCAGTGCCTTCCTCTGGGGCCAACGTCCTGACTTTC
TRBJ2-1,NA,many,TRBV20-1,CSARDSWPGVADEQFF,TGCAGTGCTAGAGATTCTTGGCCAGGGGTTGCCGATGAGCAGTTCTTC
TRBJ2-6,NA,many,TRBV9,CASSARGSGANVLTF,TGTGCCAGCAGCGCCAGAGGCTCTGGGGCCAACGTCCTGACTTTC
TRBJ1-4,TRBD1,NA,TRBV20-1,CSARAGGRSTNEKLFF,TGCAGTGCTAGGGCAGGGGGCCGATCAACTAATGAAAAACTGTTTTTT
TRBJ1-6,NA,many,TRBV13,CASSLSRSSYNSPLHF,TGTGCCAGCAGCTTATCCCGTAGCTCCTATAATTCACCCCTCCACTTT
TRBJ2-4,NA,few,TRBV3-1,CASSPDNPNIQYF,TGTGCCAGCAGCCCTGACAACCCCAACATTCAGTACTTC
TRBJ2-1,TRBD2,many,TRBV11-1,CASSLGLVLAGGPGEQFF,TGTGCCAGCAGCTTAGGCCTCGTCTTGGCGGGGGGGCCAGGGGAGCAGTTCTTC
TRBJ2-1,NA,many,TRBV6-5,CASSSRPYGEQFF,TGTGCCAGCAGTTCCAGACCCTATGGGGAGCAGTTCTTC
TRBJ1-1,TRBD1,many,TRBV20-1,CSAKQGVRTEAFF,TGCAGTGCTAAACAGGGGGTTCGGACTGAAGCTTTCTTT
TRBJ1-5,NA,many,TRBV6-6,CASRNQGISNQPQHF,TGTGCCAGCAGGAACCAGGGGATAAGCAATCAGCCCCAGCATTTT
TRBJ2-5,TRBD1,many,TRBV5-1,CASSPGTVLQETQYF,TGCGCCAGCAGCCCCGGGACAGTACTCCAAGAGACCCAGTACTTC
TRBJ2-1,NA,many,TRBV10-2,CASSGAGQNNEQFF,TGCGCCAGCAGTGGCGCGGGACAGAACAATGAGCAGTTCTTC
TRBJ1-1,NA,many,TRBV20-1,CSARTWEEGTEAFF,TGCAGTGCAAGAACGTGGGAGGAGGGCACTGAAGCTTTCTTT
TRBJ2-5,TRBD2,many,TRBV7-9,CASSLTSGGVGSRETQYF,TGTGCCAGCAGCCTTACTAGCGGGGGCGTCGGGTCACGGGAGACCCAGTACTTC
TRBJ2-7,NA,many,TRBV3-1,CASSHGVELGEQYF,TGTGCCAGCAGCCATGGTGTCGAACTGGGCGAGCAGTACTTC
TRBJ2-5,TRBD1,many,TRBV9,CASSGRDRDQETQYF,TGTGCCAGCAGCGGCCGGGACAGAGACCAAGAGACCCAGTACTTC
TRBJ1-5,TRBD1,many,TRBV19,CASSILQGVLYQPQHF,TGTGCCAGTAGTATTTTACAGGGGGTCCTTTATCAGCCCCAGCATTTT
TRBJ1-2,NA,many,TRBV19,CASKRVRPDGNYGYTF,TGTGCCAGTAAACGCGTTCGGCCGGATGGCAACTATGGCTACACCTTC
TRBJ2-1,TRBD2,many,TRBV7-2,CASSLASLAGGKKQFF,TGTGCCAGCAGCTTAGCAAGCCTAGCGGGGGGTAAAAAGCAGTTCTTC
TRBJ1-1,NA,NA,TRBV6-5,CASRDGGARSSEAFF,TGTGCCAGCAGGGACGGGGGGGCGCGGTCCTCGGAAGCTTTCTTT
TRBJ2-1,TRBD1,NA,TRBV18,CASSPGTGSVNEQFF,TGTGCCAGCTCACCTGGGACAGGGTCAGTGAATGAGCAGTTCTTC
TRBJ2-2,TRBD2,many,TRBV7-2,CASSRTALAGTGELFF,TGTGCCAGCAGCCGGACCGCCCTAGCGGGCACCGGGGAGCTGTTTTTT
TRBJ2-2,NA,NA,TRBV7-9,CASSFPRGLGTGELFF,TGTGCCAGCAGCTTCCCCAGGGGCCTGGGCACCGGGGAGCTGTTTTTT
TRBJ2-2,NA,many,TRBV12-3/TRBV12-4,CASSSEMELFF,TGTGCCAGCAGTTCCGAAATGGAGCTGTTTTTT
TRBJ2-5,TRBD1,NA,TRBV12-3/TRBV12-4,CASSWDRGGETQYF,TGTGCCAGCAGTTGGGACAGGGGAGGAGAGACCCAGTACTTC
TRBJ2-2,NA,NA,TRBV5-1,CASSLGQTMNTGELFF,TGCGCCAGCAGCTTGGGACAGACGATGAACACCGGGGAGCTGTTTTTT
TRBJ1-1,TRBD1,many,TRBV7-8,CASSSAGTGNTEAFF,TGTGCCAGCAGCTCGGCCGGGACAGGGAACACTGAAGCTTTCTTT
TRBJ2-5,NA,many,TRBV2,CASGGTETQYF,TGTGCCAGCGGAGGGACTGAGACCCAGTACTTC
TRBJ2-5,NA,many,TRBV7-2,CASSFNQETQYF,TGTGCCAGCAGCTTCAACCAAGAGACCCAGTACTTC
TRBJ1-1,NA,many,TRBV25-1,CASRDQGTVAEAFF,TGTGCCAGCAGAGACCAAGGGACTGTGGCTGAAGCTTTCTTT
TRBJ2-3,NA,many,TRBV3-1,CASSPRTSTDTQYF,TGTGCCAGCAGCCCTCGGACTAGCACAGATACGCAGTATTTT
TRBJ2-1,TRBD2,many,TRBV6-6,CASNLLAGGLDEQFF,TGTGCCAGCAACCTACTAGCGGGGGGGCTTGATGAGCAGTTCTTC
TRBJ1-1,NA,many,TRBV20-1,CSARAPAGKNTEAFF,TGCAGTGCTAGAGCCCCAGCCGGAAAGAACACTGAAGCTTTCTTT
TRBJ1-2,NA,many,TRBV29-1,CSTRGFNGYTF,TGCAGTACACGGGGATTCAATGGCTACACCTTC
TRBJ2-7,NA,many,TRBV7-2,CASSLGVQADDYEQYF,TGTGCCAGCAGCTTAGGGGTGCAGGCTGATGACTACGAGCAGTACTTC
TRBJ2-1,TRBD1,many,TRBV4-3,CASGTGASYNEQFF,TGCGCCAGCGGGACAGGGGCCTCCTACAATGAGCAGTTCTTC
TRBJ1-2,NA,many,TRBV12-3/TRBV12-4,CASRAPGPTVHGYTF,TGTGCCAGCAGAGCCCCTGGGCCTACCGTTCATGGCTACACCTTC
TRBJ1-4,NA,many,TRBV5-1,CASANSGGNEKLFF,TGCGCCAGCGCCAACAGCGGGGGTAACGAAAAACTGTTTTTT
TRBJ2-2,NA,many,TRBV7-6,CASSSQYTGELFF,TGTGCCAGCAGCTCGCAATACACCGGGGAGCTGTTTTTT
TRBJ1-1,NA,NA,TRBV30,CAGTTVNTEAFF,TGTGCCGGTACGACAGTTAACACTGAAGCTTTCTTT